These 7 T cell receptor beta chains were all obtained from the same sample, sequenced in a study of CD8 T cells in Susac syndrome. Reverse transcription used roughly 0.5 to 1 ug RNA and random hexamers. TCRdb used MiXCR to reprocess the immunoSEQ multiplex PCR reads, holding one entry per CDR3 protein. The sample yields about 300,000 distinct CDR3 sequences, over 75% seen once. The material sequenced was CD8+ T cells from PBMCs. Receptor source: a human donor with multiple sclerosis.

The chain employs TRBV28 and TRBJ2-7, with D possibly being TRBD2 (6 bases). CDR3 length: 14 residues. The V end lost 3 bases, the J end lost 6 bases, and 15 bases lay between the germline ends. Per the germline V gene, CDR1 is MDHEN and CDR2 is SYDVKM. CDR3 DNA: TGTGCCAGCAGTTTGGGACCTGGGGGAGGCGAGCAGTACTTC. This translates into CASSLGPGGGEQYF.

The chain has TRBV7-2 and TRBJ2-7; 8 bases match TRBD1. V was clipped by 4 bases and J by 2 bases; unmatched bases: 4. Germline V gene sequence: CDR1 SGHTA, CDR2 FQGNSA. This CDR3 spans 14 amino acids. CDR3 nucleotide sequence: TGTGCCAGCAGCTCTACAGGGGGTCCCTACGAGCAGTACTTC. Its protein product is CASSSTGGPYEQYF. Using reference TRBV7-2 and TRBJ2-7 for the parts outside the CDR3, the full variable domain is GAGVSQSPSNKVTEKGKDVELRCDPISGHTALYWYRQSLGQGLEFLIYFQGNSAPDKSGLPSDRFSAERTGGSVSTLTIQRTQQEDSAVYLCASSSTGGPYEQYFGPGTRLTVT.

The CDR3 loop is CSIIAGGVRADTQYF. Written as DNA, the CDR3 is TGCAGCATAATAGCGGGAGGTGTGAGGGCAGATACGCAGTATTTT. This chain uses TRBV20-1 with TRBJ2-3; 10 bases align to TRBD2. CDR1 and CDR2 from the germline V gene are DFQATT and SNEGSKA (reference sequence). The CDR3 has 15 residues.

This chain links TRBV20-1 with TRBJ2-3; no firm D call. The CDR3 has 16 residues. CDR1 and CDR2 from the germline V gene are DFQATT and SNEGSKA (reference sequence). V lost 1 base, J lost 6 bases, and 20 bases lay in between. The CDR3 loop is CSARAPFDQSSDTQYF. DNA of the CDR3: TGCAGTGCTAGAGCCCCATTCGACCAATCAAGTGATACGCAGTATTTT.

V gene TRBV2 combines with J gene TRBJ2-1, with D perhaps TRBD2 (6 bases). Looked up from germline, CDR1 is SNHLY and CDR2 is FYNNEI. Deletions cut 11 bases from V and 8 bases from J, with 19 bases between. CDR3 length: 13 residues. DNA for the CDR3: TGTGCCTTCTTTCTGGGGGGTCCGGATGAGCAGTTCTTC. This translates into CAFFLGGPDEQFF.

This chain uses TRBV5-6 with TRBJ2-5, with 10 bases aligning to TRBD2. Germline-derived CDR1 and CDR2 are SGHDT and YYEEEE. The CDR3 contains 16 residues. V trimming: 2 bases; J trimming: 5 bases; junction bases outside the gene matches: 9. CDR3 residues: CASSFRLAGVQETQYF. CDR3 DNA: TGTGCCAGCAGCTTTCGGCTAGCGGGAGTTCAGGAGACCCAGTACTTC. Full variable domain (outside the CDR3, taken from reference TRBV5-6 and TRBJ2-5): DAGVTQSPTHLIKTRGQQVTLRCSPKSGHDTVSWYQQALGQGPQFIFQYYEEEERQRGNFPDRFSGHQFPNYSSELNVNALLLGDSALYLCASSFRLAGVQETQYFGPGTRLLVL.

The CDR3 loop reads CASSEGLTYGYTF. The DNA for the CDR3 is TGTGCCAGCAGCGAGGGACTTACCTATGGCTACACCTTC. V gene TRBV9 combines with J gene TRBJ1-2; weak D call: TRBD1 (5 bases). Germline V gene data show CDR1 as SGDLS and CDR2 as YYNGEE. The CDR3 sequence is 13 residues long. With 3 bases removed from V and 4 bases from J, the gap between germline ends came to 10 bases.